These 32 T cell receptor beta chains were all obtained from the same sample, sequenced in a study of neoadjuvant anti-PD-1 for oral cavity cancer. The assay was immunoSEQ multiplex PCR, and TCRdb's table has in-frame clones only and misses some. The data show tens of thousands of clones, 84% seen once. The specimen was PBMCs, collected before nivolumab (anti-PD-1) treatment. These receptors all come from a person aged 40 to 85 with oral cavity squamous cell carcinoma.

This chain links TRBV6-1 with TRBJ1-5; D may be TRBD1 (5 bases). CDR1 is MNHNS, CDR2 SASEGT, per germline. This CDR3 is 16 amino acids long. V shed 2 bases and J shed 1 base, with 12 bases lying between them. For the CDR3, the DNA is TGTGCCAGCAGTGAAACAACCGGGGGAAGCAATCAGCCCCAGCATTTT. It codes for CASSETTGGSNQPQHF.

This clone was seen once. The rearrangement uses TRBV15 and TRBJ2-7, with D perhaps TRBD2 (6 bases). CDR1 and CDR2 from the germline V gene are LNHNV and YYDKDF (reference sequence). CDR3 size: 16 residues. The V gene lost 0 bases and the J gene lost 0 bases, with 12 bases spanning the gap. The CDR3 spells CATSRDRAGRSYEQYF. CDR3 in DNA: TGTGCCACCAGCAGAGATCGAGCGGGTCGCTCCTACGAGCAGTACTTC.

The chain employs TRBV7-3 and TRBJ2-2, with 8 nucleotides matching TRBD2. CDR3 size: 16 residues. Germline CDR1 SGHTA, CDR2 FQGTGA. V dropped 2 bases and J dropped 4; count of bases not matched to a gene: 6. The CDR3 is CASSLRPGGSTGELFF. The CDR3 nucleotides read TGTGCCAGCAGCTTACGTCCGGGAGGGAGCACCGGGGAGCTGTTTTTT.

The CDR3: CSVAAGSDTGELFF. DNA of the CDR3: TGCAGCGTTGCGGCAGGGAGTGACACCGGGGAGCTGTTTTTT. J is TRBJ2-2 and V is TRBV29-1; D is perhaps TRBD1 or TRBD2 (5 bases each). V lost 4 bases and J lost 3, with 12 bases in between. Germline CDR1 is SQVTM and CDR2 is ANQGSEA. The CDR3 is made up of 14 amino acids.

This clone has only a few counts. The chain is built from TRBV14 and TRBJ2-7; D gene unclear. This CDR3 comprises 11 residues. Trimming took 5 bases from V and 6 from J, leaving 8 bases between them. Germline V gene data show CDR1 as SGHDN and CDR2 as FVKESK. CDR3 loop: CASSSSFEQYF. In DNA, the CDR3 is TGTGCCAGCAGCTCCTCTTTCGAGCAGTACTTC.

The chain couples TRBV5-1 to TRBJ2-7; 9 bases agree with TRBD1. Germline V gene sequence: CDR1 SGHRS, CDR2 YFSETQ. The CDR3 is made up of 16 amino acids. V was clipped by 2 bases and J by 2 bases; unmatched bases: 8. The CDR3 DNA follows: TGCGCCAGCAGCTTAGCCCCGGGACAGGGAGCCTACGAGCAGTACTTC. It codes for CASSLAPGQGAYEQYF.

The CDR3 DNA reads TGTGCCAGCAGGATGGGGGGAGCCTCCTACGAGCAGTACTTC. It translates to CASRMGGASYEQYF. The chain links TRBV6-1 to TRBJ2-7; a weak D match, TRBD2 (6 bases). V lost 6 bases and J 0 bases, leaving 12 bases between the germline ends. Germline CDR1 MNHNS, CDR2 SASEGT. The CDR3 has 14 amino acids.

The chain links TRBV7-9 to TRBJ1-2; D is undetermined. CDR3 length: 14 residues. Germline CDR1 and CDR2: SEHNR and FQNEAQ (reference sequence). The ends were cut back, 1 base at V and 4 bases at J, with 10 bases in the middle. The CDR3 spells CASSLDGGTYGYTF. The CDR3, as DNA: TGTGCCAGCAGCTTAGATGGAGGTACCTATGGCTACACCTTC.

The chain couples TRBV10-1 to TRBJ2-6, with D perhaps TRBD1 (5 bases). The V gene lost 6 bases and the J gene lost 2 bases, with 8 bases spanning the gap. From germline, CDR1 is WNHNN and CDR2 SYGVQD (reference sequence). This CDR3 region has 14 residues. The CDR3 DNA reads as TGCGCCAGCAGCAGGGATGCTGGGGCCAACGTCCTGACTTTC. Translating gives CASSRDAGANVLTF.

V usage is TRBV19 and J usage is TRBJ1-2; D is possibly TRBD1 (5 bases). Germline V lookup: CDR1 LNHDA, CDR2 SQIVND (reference sequence). Trimming shortened V by 1 base and J by 5 bases, and 14 bases separated the two germline ends. The CDR3 totals 15 residues. In nucleotides, the CDR3 is TGTGCCAGTAGTATAGGGACCGGGACTTCGTATGGCTACACCTTC. Its protein is CASSIGTGTSYGYTF.

V is TRBV7-9 and J is TRBJ2-7; maybe TRBD2 (5 bases). Trimming shortened V by 5 bases and J by 6 bases, and 14 bases separated the two germline ends. Germline loops: CDR1 SEHNR, CDR2 FQNEAQ (reference sequence). The CDR3 is made up of 13 amino acids. The CDR3 here is CASSPSTRGEQYF. CDR3 DNA: TGTGCCAGCAGCCCCTCGACTCGGGGCGAGCAGTACTTC.

This clone was detected only a few times. The rearrangement joins TRBV7-6 to TRBJ1-5; 7 nucleotides agree with TRBD1. Germline CDR1 and CDR2: SGHVS and FNYEAQ. The CDR3 runs 13 residues. Trimming cost V 4 bases and J 7 bases; bases outside gene matches: 4. The chain's CDR3 is CASSWDRQQPQHF. DNA of the CDR3: TGTGCCAGCAGCTGGGACAGACAGCAGCCCCAGCATTTT.

The CDR3 loop reads CASSLIARETTYEQYF. CDR3 nucleotides: TGTGCCAGCAGCCTTATAGCGAGAGAGACTACCTACGAGCAGTACTTC. V and J are TRBV7-8 and TRBJ2-7; a possible D gene is TRBD2 (5 bases). The V end lost 5 bases, the J end lost 2 bases, and 19 bases lay between the germline ends. The CDR3 consists of 16 residues. In germline, CDR1 is SGHVS, CDR2 FQNEAQ.

The genes are TRBV10-3 and TRBJ2-2, with TRBD1 matching over 10 bases. Germline values: CDR1 ENHRY, CDR2 SYGVKD. J was trimmed by 6 bases and V by 3 bases; bases with no gene match: 7. This CDR3 comprises 16 residues. The CDR3 reads CAISDSGTGAAGELFF. CDR3 in DNA: TGTGCCATCAGTGATTCGGGGACAGGGGCGGCCGGGGAGCTGTTTTTT.

The J gene is TRBJ2-7, the V gene TRBV20-1, with D maybe TRBD2 (6 bases). CDR3 size: 11 residues. Per the germline V gene, CDR1 is DFQATT and CDR2 is SNEGSKA (reference sequence). The V and J ends lost 5 bases and 3 bases respectively, with 8 bases between them. The CDR3 DNA sequence: TGCAGTGCTCCGGACTACTACGAGCAGTACTTC. This codes for CSAPDYYEQYF.

The chain uses TRBV4-1 and TRBJ2-1, with TRBD2 matching 7 bases. The CDR3 is 16 residues long. Germline CDR1 and CDR2: MGHRA and YSYEKL. The V gene end was trimmed by 0 bases and the J gene end by 3 bases; junction bases not matched to a gene: 5. In DNA form, the CDR3 reads TGCGCCAGCAGCCAAGATGGCAGCGGGAACTACAATGAGCAGTTCTTC. It specifies CASSQDGSGNYNEQFF.

This sequence joins TRBV19 and TRBJ1-2; 8 bases fit TRBD1. Germline V gene sequence: CDR1 LNHDA, CDR2 SQIVND (reference sequence). This CDR3 comprises 14 residues. The junction had 12 bases not matched to a gene; V was cut back by 7 bases and J by 8 bases. CDR3 in DNA: TGTGCCAGTAAGACCGACGGACAGGGTCAAGGCTACACCTTC. Its protein is CASKTDGQGQGYTF. Supplemented by reference TRBV19 and TRBJ1-2, the full variable domain reads DGGITQSPKYLFRKEGQNVTLSCEQNLNHDAMYWYRQDPGQGLRLIYYSQIVNDFQKGDIAEGYSVSREKKESFPLTVTSAQKNPTAFYLCASKTDGQGQGYTFGSGTRLTVV.

The chain uses TRBV28 and TRBJ2-7; 8 nucleotides line up with TRBD1. V gave up 7 bases and J gave up 3 bases; unmatched junction bases: 5. This CDR3 contains 13 residues. Per the germline V gene, CDR1 is MDHEN and CDR2 is SYDVKM. Here the CDR3 reads CASKSGQVYEQYF. The CDR3, as DNA: TGTGCCAGCAAATCGGGACAGGTCTACGAGCAGTACTTC.

This clone was counted only a few times. V is TRBV27 and J is TRBJ1-1; maybe TRBD1 (6 bases). V gave up 3 bases and J gave up 5 bases, with 10 bases separating them. This CDR3 region has 13 residues. Germline assignment: CDR1 MNHEY and CDR2 SMNVEV (reference sequence). CDR3 residues: CASSFQGNTEAFF. CDR3 DNA: TGTGCCAGCAGTTTTCAGGGGAATACTGAAGCTTTCTTT.

V and J are TRBV15 and TRBJ2-3; 11 bases align to TRBD2. The germline V gene encodes CDR1 LNHNV and CDR2 YYDKDF (reference sequence). V trimming: 6 bases; J trimming: 3 bases; junction bases outside the gene matches: 5. CDR3 size: 15 residues. The CDR3 here is CATSRTSGWTDTQYF. CDR3 bases: TGTGCCACCAGTCGGACTAGCGGGTGGACAGATACGCAGTATTTT.

The chain has TRBV5-1 and TRBJ2-6; D possibly matches TRBD1 or TRBD2 (5 bases each). The germline V gene encodes CDR1 SGHRS and CDR2 YFSETQ. Between the trimmed V and J ends, which lost 4 bases and 1 base, there was a span of 12 bases. CDR3 size: 16 residues. The CDR3 nucleotides read TGCGCCAGCAGCCCCGCCGGGACGTCTGGGGCCAACGTCCTGACTTTC. Translated, it gives CASSPAGTSGANVLTF.

The chain recombines TRBV6-1 with TRBJ1-1; D is unresolved. The V end lost 7 bases, the J end lost 1 base, and 4 bases lay between the germline ends. The CDR3 length is 11 residues. CDR1 and CDR2 (germline): MNHNS, SASEGT. As DNA, the CDR3 is TGTGCCAGCAATGAGAACACTGAAGCTTTCTTT. It codes for CASNENTEAFF.

The J gene is TRBJ2-2, the V gene TRBV9; 7 bases align to TRBD1. The length of the CDR3 is 19 residues. V gave up 4 bases and J gave up 6 bases; unmatched junction bases: 21. Germline CDR1 SGDLS, CDR2 YYNGEE. In DNA form, the CDR3 reads TGTGCCAGCAGCCAATATCTAATGACAGGGTCAAAAAATGCCGGGGAGCTGTTTTTT. It translates to CASSQYLMTGSKNAGELFF.

This chain uses TRBV28 with TRBJ1-5; D is unclear. Germline loops: CDR1 MDHEN, CDR2 SYDVKM. V lost 4 bases and J 3 bases, leaving 10 bases between the germline ends. The CDR3 has 14 residues. The CDR3 bases are TGTGCCAGCAGTTCCCCTCAGGACAATCAGCCCCAGCATTTT. This translates into CASSSPQDNQPQHF.

The chain couples TRBV6-6 to TRBJ2-1; D is possibly TRBD1 or TRBD2 (6 bases each). Per the germline V gene, CDR1 is MNHNY and CDR2 is SVGAGI (reference sequence). This CDR3 is built from 15 residues. Trimming pared 2 bases from V and 5 bases from J, leaving 13 bases between. CDR3 nucleotide sequence: TGTGCCAGCAGTTACCCGGGGGCCACCCACAATGAGCAGTTCTTC. It is translated as CASSYPGATHNEQFF.

The V gene is TRBV5-4, the J gene TRBJ2-7; 8 bases line up with TRBD1. The CDR3 runs to 16 residues. Germline V gene lookup returns CDR1 SGHNT and CDR2 YYREEE (reference sequence). With 5 bases clipped from V and 4 bases from J, the junction kept 14 bases outside the gene matches. The CDR3 spells CASSRGTGTGGYEQYF. The CDR3 DNA follows: TGTGCCAGCAGTAGGGGGACCGGGACAGGCGGATACGAGCAGTACTTC.

The gene calls are TRBV11-2 and TRBJ2-7; 10 bases agree with TRBD2. The V segment lost 1 base and the J segment 6 bases; nucleotides outside the gene matches: 6. The CDR3 spans 15 residues. Germline CDR1 reads SGHAT; CDR2 reads FQNNGV. CDR3 sequence: CASSLVGLASSEQYF. DNA for the CDR3: TGTGCCAGCAGCTTAGTGGGACTAGCGAGTTCCGAGCAGTACTTC.

The CDR3 DNA follows: TGCGCCAGCAGCTTGGTCCCGGGACCCCCGGGAGCGTGGTCTTACAATGAGCAGTTCTTC. As protein: CASSLVPGPPGAWSYNEQFF. The chain links TRBV5-1 to TRBJ2-1; D might be TRBD2 (6 bases). The CDR3 contains 20 residues. CDR1 SGHRS and CDR2 YFSETQ come from the germline V gene. V was pared by 0 bases and J by 4 bases, with 26 bases between.

This clone was seen a single time. This chain joins TRBV9 and TRBJ1-1; D is possibly TRBD1 (5 bases). V lost 6 bases to trimming and J lost 1 base, with 13 bases between them. This CDR3 has 14 residues. In germline, CDR1 is SGDLS, CDR2 YYNGEE. The CDR3 loop is CASNRDGRNTEAFF. The CDR3 nucleotides read TGTGCCAGCAACCGGGACGGCCGGAACACTGAAGCTTTCTTT.

The V and J genes are TRBV6-4 and TRBJ2-6; possible D gene TRBD2, 5 bases. This CDR3 is built from 19 residues. CDR1 and CDR2 from the germline V gene are MRHNA and SNTAGT. Trimming took 4 bases from V and 1 from J, leaving 20 bases between them. The CDR3 nucleotides are TGTGCCAGCAGTGCGGCCGCGGGCTCCAAACTTTCTGGGGCCAACGTCCTGACTTTC. It yields the protein CASSAAAGSKLSGANVLTF.

The rearrangement links TRBV30 to TRBJ1-1; D remains ambiguous. Trimming cost V 1 base and J 0 bases, with 6 bases left between them. The CDR3 covers 13 residues. Germline V gives CDR1 GTSNPN, CDR2 SVGIG (reference sequence). Written as DNA, the CDR3 is TGTGCCTGGAGTGCCCAGATGAACACTGAAGCTTTCTTT. It translates to CAWSAQMNTEAFF.

This clone came up many times. This chain connects TRBV7-9 to TRBJ2-3; 10 bases are a match to TRBD1. Per germline, CDR1 SEHNR and CDR2 FQNEAQ (reference sequence). J was trimmed by 7 bases and V by 5 bases; bases with no gene match: 6. The CDR3 totals 14 residues. CDR3 bases: TGTGCCAGCAGCCCCGGGACAGGGGCCAATACGCAGTATTTT. Translating it yields CASSPGTGANTQYF.